Detailed here is one TCR beta chain. Its cognate antigen has yet to be identified. The junction differs from germline at one of its ends, possibly a read error. Spanning cysteine to phenylalanine, the CDR3 consists of 16 amino acids. The DNA shown is the 48-base CDR3, in frame from base 1. Reading the germline V gene (reference sequence) gives CDR1 SEHNR and CDR2 FQNEAQ. For sequencing of the TCRbeta CDR3 region, genomic DNA was extracted from the sorted cells. The immunoSEQ Assay was used for sequencing of TCRbeta CDR3 regions. TCRdb holds this immuneACCESS table with in-frame rearrangements only. Some clones are missing; in checked studies, unresolved V genes explain under half, and the rest has no known cause. The sample profile shows about 98,000 clones; approximately 86% of them were found once. The top ten hold about 0.8% of the sample. The trial excluded patients who had a history of autoimmune disease or who were on systemic immunosuppression. Peripheral blood for TCR sequencing was drawn from every dose cohort at baseline, at cycle 4 day 1 and at cycle 7 day 1. The samples were drawn from a first-in-human, open-label, multicenter phase I dose-escalation trial of ivuxolimab. The trial enrolled adults with locally advanced or metastatic head and neck squamous cell, hepatocellular, melanoma or renal cell carcinoma. Before TCR sequencing, CD4+ T cells and CD8+ T cells were sorted from peripheral blood as separate populations.

This sample is drawn from a study of OX40 agonist ivuxolimab in advanced cancers. At the level of the whole study: Ivuxolimab was a fully human IgG2 agonistic monoclonal antibody targeting the costimulatory receptor OX40 (CD134). Intravenous ivuxolimab was administered to patients every 2 weeks at six dose levels: 0.01, 0.1, 0.3, 1.5, 3 and 10 mg/kg. Of the roughly 54 dose-escalation patients, hepatocellular carcinoma was present in approximately 20, melanoma in around 15, renal cell carcinoma in 9 and head and neck cancer in 9. In the dose-escalation cohort, around 80% of patients were male, and the mean age was 60 years with a range of roughly 20 to 80. Patients were allowed to have had prior anti-PD-1, anti-PD-L1 or anti-CTLA-4 therapy, and 30% to 40% of the dose-escalation patients had previously received checkpoint inhibitors. Three dose-escalation patients achieved partial responses, one with hepatocellular carcinoma and two with cutaneous melanoma. The point of sequencing TCRbeta in the periphery was to test whether ivuxolimab changed TCR sequence diversity and drove clonal T-cell expansion. The paper describes the monotherapy dose-escalation part (N of about 52 patients) of the phase I trial of ivuxolimab. What the work shows at the level of the full study, not this receptor alone: The antigen specificity of the peripheral T cells that underwent clonal expansion was not determined. Low levels of normalized T-cell clonal expansion were also seen in some nonresponding patients. After ivuxolimab, CD8+ T cells had more expanded clones than CD4+ T cells on average. Partial responders in the 0.1-3.0 mg/kg groups had among the lowest normalized peripheral clonal expansion, especially among CD8+ T cells. At doses of 0.1 to 3.0 mg/kg, clonal expansion of both CD4+ and CD8+ blood T cells was observed from baseline to week 6.

The sample here was CD4+ or CD8+ T cells sorted from blood, taken in a trial of the OX40 agonist ivuxolimab. This sequence was found in an adult with an advanced solid tumor such as melanoma, head and neck, liver or kidney cancer. This receptor chain uses TRBV7-9 and TRBJ2-1, and 8 junctional nucleotides match TRBD1. At the DNA level, the sequence is TGTGCCAGCAGCTTAGCCGGCGGGACAGGTTACAGTGAGCAGTTCTTC. Its translation is CASSLAGGTGYSEQFF.